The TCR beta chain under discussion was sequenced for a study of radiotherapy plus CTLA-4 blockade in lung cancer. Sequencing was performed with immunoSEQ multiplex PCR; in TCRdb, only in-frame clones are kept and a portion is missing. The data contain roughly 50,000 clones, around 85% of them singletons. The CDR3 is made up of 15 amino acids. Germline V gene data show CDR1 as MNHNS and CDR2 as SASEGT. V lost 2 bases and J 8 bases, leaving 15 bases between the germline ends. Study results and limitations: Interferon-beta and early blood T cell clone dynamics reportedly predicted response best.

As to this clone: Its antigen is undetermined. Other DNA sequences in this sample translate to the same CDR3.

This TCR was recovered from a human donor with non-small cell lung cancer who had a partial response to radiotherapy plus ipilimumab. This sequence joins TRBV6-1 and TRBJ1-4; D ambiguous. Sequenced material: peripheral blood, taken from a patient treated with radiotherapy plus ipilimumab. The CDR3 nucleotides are TGTGCCAGCAGTGAATGGAAAGGAGTCGGGGAAAAACTGTTTTTT. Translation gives CASSEWKGVGEKLFF.